The 3 T cell receptor beta chains reported below all come from one sample, sequenced in a study of T cells in Graves' hyperthyroidism and ophthalmopathy (dated by TCRdb to about 2019). The library was made by multiplex PCR. Sequenced on an Illumina HiSeq 2000. The TCR beta CDR3 regions were amplified from the RNA transcripts. The first round of RT-PCR for the TCR CDR3 was performed with the HTBI primer set and the Qiagen OneStep RT-PCR kit. In-frame beta chains were kept once TCRdb had trimmed the public reads at Q25 with fastp and called clones with MiXCR. Here each entry gathers all rows of one CDR3 protein and keeps the most common genes and DNA. The sample table lists hundreds of thousands of distinct CDR3 sequences, approximately 23% of them with a count of one. The ten largest make up about 53% of the sample. The sample consisted of blood. These receptors all stem from a woman in her seventies with Graves' ophthalmopathy.

This rearrangement joins TRBV6-1 to TRBJ2-7; 7 bases match TRBD2. With V trimmed by 4 bases and J by 3 bases, 6 bases remained unmatched. Looked up from germline, CDR1 is MNHNS and CDR2 is SASEGT. This CDR3 region has 14 residues. Here the CDR3 reads CASSALAENYEQYF. As DNA, the CDR3 is TGTGCCAGCAGTGCCCTAGCGGAAAACTACGAGCAGTACTTC.

The chain employs TRBV18 and TRBJ2-1; the match to TRBD2 covers 10 bases. The V gene end was trimmed by 3 bases and the J gene end by 6 bases; junction bases not matched to a gene: 8. Germline lookup yields CDR1 KGHSH and CDR2 LQKENI. The CDR3 has 16 residues. CDR3 loop: CASSPPSGRALNEQFF. CDR3 coding DNA: TGTGCCAGCTCACCTCCAAGCGGGAGGGCCCTCAATGAGCAGTTCTTC.

This clonotype was seen ten or more times. The V call is TRBV7-2, the J call TRBJ2-3; 7 bases are a match to TRBD2. CDR1 is SGHTA and CDR2 is FQGNSA in the germline V gene. J gave up 1 base and V 7 bases, and 11 bases lay outside the gene matches. CDR3 length equals 16 residues. As DNA, the CDR3 is TGTGCCAGCACCGAGGGGCTAGCGGAACGCACAGATACGCAGTATTTT. Amino acid sequence: CASTEGLAERTDTQYF.